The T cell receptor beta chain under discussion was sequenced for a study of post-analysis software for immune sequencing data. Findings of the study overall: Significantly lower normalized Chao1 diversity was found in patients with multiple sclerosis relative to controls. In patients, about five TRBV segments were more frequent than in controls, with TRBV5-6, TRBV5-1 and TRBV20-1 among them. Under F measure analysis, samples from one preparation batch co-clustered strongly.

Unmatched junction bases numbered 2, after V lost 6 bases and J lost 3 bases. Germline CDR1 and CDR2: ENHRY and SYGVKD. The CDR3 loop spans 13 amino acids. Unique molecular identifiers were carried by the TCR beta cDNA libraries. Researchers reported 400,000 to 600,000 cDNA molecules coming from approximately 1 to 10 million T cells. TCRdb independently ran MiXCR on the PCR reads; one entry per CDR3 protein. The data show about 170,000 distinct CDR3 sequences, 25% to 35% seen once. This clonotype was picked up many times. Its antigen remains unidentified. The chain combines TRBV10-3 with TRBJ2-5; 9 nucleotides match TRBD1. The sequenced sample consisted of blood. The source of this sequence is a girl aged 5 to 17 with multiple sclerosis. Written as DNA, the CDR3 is TGTGCCATCAGCCGACAGGGGGAAGAGACCCAGTACTTC. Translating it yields CAISRQGEETQYF.